This T cell receptor beta chain is drawn from a study of CD8+CD57+ T cells in acquired aplastic anemia. The template for TCR beta VDJ and CDR3 sequence profiling was genomic DNA. In TCRdb, the reads were re-called with MiXCR into one record per CDR3 protein. This table has about 95,000 distinct CDR3 sequences, less than 75% appearing once. Whoever was chosen for sequencing had shown CD8+CD57+ cell expansion by flow cytometry. Every patient was diagnosed with severe acquired aplastic anemia. CDR1 is SEHNR and CDR2 is FQNEAQ in the germline V gene (reference sequence). The CDR3 loop spans 15 amino acids. Trimming left V 3 bases short and J 5 bases short, with 11 bases between.

V gene TRBV7-9 combines with J gene TRBJ1-6; D gene ambiguous. Sequenced: sorted CD4+, CD8+, or CD8+CD57+ T cells (not recorded which) from PBMCs. This TCR derives from a human donor with aplastic anemia. The CDR3 region has the DNA TGTGCCAGCAGCTTCCCCGGGCCTCATAATTCACCCCTCCACTTT. It encodes CASSFPGPHNSPLHF.